The clone carrying this TCR beta chain came up a few times. Its target is unknown. J lost 7 bases, V lost 1 base, and 2 bases had no gene match. CDR3 size: 14 residues. Germline values: CDR1 LGHNA, CDR2 YNFKEQ. The donors comprised healthy bone marrow donors. PCR employed 60 Vbeta and 13 Jbeta primers. Measured with immunoSEQ multiplex PCR; TCRdb has only the in-frame clones, and not every one. The table records approximately 130,000 clones, roughly 82% of them present only once. This entry belongs to a study of cytomegalovirus exposure and HLA in healthy donors. Study-wide results and caveats: Solely CMV serostatus was available to characterize immune exposure. There were about 160 TCR beta chains listed as cytomegalovirus-associated. When a later analysis compared HLA-associated TCR beta chains with equally common others, the HLA-associated chains turned out to be more clonally expanded and to have lower generation probabilities.

Sample: PBMCs. The gene calls are TRBV4-2 and TRBJ1-4; 8 bases align to TRBD1. This receptor was obtained from a woman aged 40 to 55 in good health and CMV-seropositive. In DNA, the CDR3 is TGTGCCAGCAGCCAAGGACAGGGGATTGAAAAACTGTTTTTT. It translates to CASSQGQGIEKLFF.